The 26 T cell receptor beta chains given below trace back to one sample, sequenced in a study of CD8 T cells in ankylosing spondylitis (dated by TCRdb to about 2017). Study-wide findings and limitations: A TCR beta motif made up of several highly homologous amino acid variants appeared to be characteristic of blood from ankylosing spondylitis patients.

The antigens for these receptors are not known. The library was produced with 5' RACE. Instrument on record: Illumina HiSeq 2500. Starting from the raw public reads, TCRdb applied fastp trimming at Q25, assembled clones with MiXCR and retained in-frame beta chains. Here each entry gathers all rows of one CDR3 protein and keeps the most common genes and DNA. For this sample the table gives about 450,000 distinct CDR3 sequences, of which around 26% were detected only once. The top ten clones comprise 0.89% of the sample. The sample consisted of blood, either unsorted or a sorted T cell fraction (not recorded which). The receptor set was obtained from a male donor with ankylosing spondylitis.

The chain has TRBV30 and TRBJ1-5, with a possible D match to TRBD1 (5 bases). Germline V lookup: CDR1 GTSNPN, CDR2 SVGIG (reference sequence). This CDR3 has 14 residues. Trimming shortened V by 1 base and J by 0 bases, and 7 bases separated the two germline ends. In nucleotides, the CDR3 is TGTGCCTGGAGTGGGGACGGTAGCAATCAGCCCCAGCATTTT. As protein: CAWSGDGSNQPQHF.

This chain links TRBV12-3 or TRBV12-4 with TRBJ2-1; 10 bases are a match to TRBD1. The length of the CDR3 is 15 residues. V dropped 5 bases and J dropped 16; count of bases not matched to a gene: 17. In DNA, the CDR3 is TGTGCCAGCAGTCCCACCCTTGTTGGGGGACAGGGGCAATTCTTC. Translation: CASSPTLVGGQGQFF.

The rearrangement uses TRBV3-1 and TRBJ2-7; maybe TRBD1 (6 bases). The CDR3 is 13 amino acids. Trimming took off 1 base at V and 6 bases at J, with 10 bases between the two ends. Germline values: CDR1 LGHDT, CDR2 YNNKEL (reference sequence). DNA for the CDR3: TGTGCCAGCAGCCAAGGAGGGGGTGGCGAGCAGTACTTC. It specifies CASSQGGGGEQYF.

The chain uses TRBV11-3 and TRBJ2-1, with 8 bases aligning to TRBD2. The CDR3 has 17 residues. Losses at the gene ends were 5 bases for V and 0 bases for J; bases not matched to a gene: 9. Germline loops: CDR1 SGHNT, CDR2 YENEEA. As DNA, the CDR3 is TGTGCCAGCAGCAAAGACCAGCGGGAGTTCTCCTACAATGAGCAGTTCTTC. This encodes CASSKDQREFSYNEQFF.

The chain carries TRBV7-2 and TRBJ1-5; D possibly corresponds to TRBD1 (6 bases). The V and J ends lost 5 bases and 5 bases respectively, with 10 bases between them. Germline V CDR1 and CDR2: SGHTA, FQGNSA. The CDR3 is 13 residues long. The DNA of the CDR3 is TGTGCCAGCAGCGTGAACAGGGATCAGCCCCAGCATTTT. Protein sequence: CASSVNRDQPQHF.

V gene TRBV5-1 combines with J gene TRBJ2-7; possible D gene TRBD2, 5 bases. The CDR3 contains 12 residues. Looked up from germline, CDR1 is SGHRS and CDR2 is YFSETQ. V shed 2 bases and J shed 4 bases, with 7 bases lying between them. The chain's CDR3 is CASSFRGYEQYF. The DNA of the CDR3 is TGCGCCAGCAGCTTCCGGGGATACGAGCAGTACTTC.

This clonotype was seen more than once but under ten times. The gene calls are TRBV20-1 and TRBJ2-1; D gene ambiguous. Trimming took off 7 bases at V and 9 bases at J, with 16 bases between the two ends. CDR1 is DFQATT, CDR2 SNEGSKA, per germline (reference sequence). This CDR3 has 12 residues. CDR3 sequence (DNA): TGCAGTGTTTCTAGAGAATACGGTGAGCAGTTCTTC. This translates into CSVSREYGEQFF.

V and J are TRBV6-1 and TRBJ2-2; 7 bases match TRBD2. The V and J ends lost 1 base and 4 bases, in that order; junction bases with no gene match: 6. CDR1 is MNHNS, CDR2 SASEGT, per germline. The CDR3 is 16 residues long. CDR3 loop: CASSEEWGRVTGELFF. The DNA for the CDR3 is TGTGCCAGCAGTGAAGAGTGGGGGAGGGTCACCGGGGAGCTGTTTTTT.

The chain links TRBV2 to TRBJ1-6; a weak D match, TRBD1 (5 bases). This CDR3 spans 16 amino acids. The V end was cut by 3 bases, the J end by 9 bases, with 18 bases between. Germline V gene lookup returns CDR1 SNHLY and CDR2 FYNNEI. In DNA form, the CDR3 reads TGTGCCAGCAGTGATTTGTCCCCGCAGGGTGGTTCACCCCTCCACTTT. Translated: CASSDLSPQGGSPLHF.

The CDR3 is CASSDLDSAFGYTF. In nucleotides, the CDR3 is TGTGCCAGCAGTGACTTAGACAGTGCTTTCGGCTACACCTTC. The V gene is TRBV25-1, the J gene TRBJ1-2, with a weak D call TRBD1 (5 bases). The CDR3 loop spans 14 amino acids. The germline V gene encodes CDR1 MGHDK and CDR2 SYGVNS. Trimming removed 3 bases from V and 8 bases from J, with 16 bases in between.

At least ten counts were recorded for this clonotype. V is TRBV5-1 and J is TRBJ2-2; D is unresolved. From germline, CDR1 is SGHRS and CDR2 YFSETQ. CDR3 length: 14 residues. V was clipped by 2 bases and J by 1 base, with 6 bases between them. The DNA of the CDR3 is TGCGCCAGCAGCTTACAGAGGAACACCGGGGAGCTGTTTTTT. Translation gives CASSLQRNTGELFF.

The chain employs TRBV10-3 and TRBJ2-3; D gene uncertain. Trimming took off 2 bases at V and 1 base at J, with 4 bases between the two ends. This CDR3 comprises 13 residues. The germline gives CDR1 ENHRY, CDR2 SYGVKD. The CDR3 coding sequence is TGTGCCATCAGTGAGACGGGCACAGATACGCAGTATTTT. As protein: CAISETGTDTQYF.

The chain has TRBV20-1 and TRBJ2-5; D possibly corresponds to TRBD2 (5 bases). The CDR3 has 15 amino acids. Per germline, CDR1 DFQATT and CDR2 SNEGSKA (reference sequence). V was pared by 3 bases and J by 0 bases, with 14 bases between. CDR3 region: CSARRAGSYQETQYF. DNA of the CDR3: TGCAGTGCTAGGCGGGCAGGCTCGTACCAAGAGACCCAGTACTTC.

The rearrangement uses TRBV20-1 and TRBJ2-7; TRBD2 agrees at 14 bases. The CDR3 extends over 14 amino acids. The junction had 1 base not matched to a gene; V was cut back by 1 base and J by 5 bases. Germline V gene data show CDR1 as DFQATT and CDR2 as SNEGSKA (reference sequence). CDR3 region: CSARGLAGGDEQYV. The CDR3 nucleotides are TGCAGTGCTAGAGGACTAGCGGGAGGGGACGAGCAGTACGTC.

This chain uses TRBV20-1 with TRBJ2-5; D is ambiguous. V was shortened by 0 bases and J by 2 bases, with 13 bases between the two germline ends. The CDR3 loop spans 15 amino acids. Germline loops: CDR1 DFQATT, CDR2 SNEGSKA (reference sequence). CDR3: CSARDWGSGQETQYF. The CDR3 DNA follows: TGCAGTGCTAGAGATTGGGGTTCTGGGCAAGAGACCCAGTACTTC.

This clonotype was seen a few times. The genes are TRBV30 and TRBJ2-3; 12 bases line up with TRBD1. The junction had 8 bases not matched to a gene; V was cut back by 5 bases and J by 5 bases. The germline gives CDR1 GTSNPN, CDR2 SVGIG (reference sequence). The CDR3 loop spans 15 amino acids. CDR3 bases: TGTGCCTGGGTATCCGGGACAGGGGGCAGAGATACGCAGTATTTT. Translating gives CAWVSGTGGRDTQYF.

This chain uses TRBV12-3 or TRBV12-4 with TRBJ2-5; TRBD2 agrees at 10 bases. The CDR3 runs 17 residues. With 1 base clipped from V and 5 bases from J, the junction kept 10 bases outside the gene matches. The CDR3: CASSLGSLAGVRETQYF. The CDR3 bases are TGTGCCAGCAGTTTAGGTTCGCTAGCGGGAGTACGGGAGACCCAGTACTTC.

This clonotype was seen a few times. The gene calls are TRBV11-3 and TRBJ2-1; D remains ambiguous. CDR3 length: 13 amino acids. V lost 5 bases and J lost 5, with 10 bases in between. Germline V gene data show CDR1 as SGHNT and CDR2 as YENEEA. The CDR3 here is CASSLSANNEQFF. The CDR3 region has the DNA TGTGCCAGCAGCCTATCAGCTAACAATGAGCAGTTCTTC.

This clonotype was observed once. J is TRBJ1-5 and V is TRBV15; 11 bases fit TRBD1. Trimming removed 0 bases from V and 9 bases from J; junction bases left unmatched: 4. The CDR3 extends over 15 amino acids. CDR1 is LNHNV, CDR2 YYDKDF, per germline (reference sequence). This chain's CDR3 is CATSREGTGGGPQHF. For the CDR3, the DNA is TGTGCCACCAGCAGAGAAGGGACAGGGGGTGGGCCCCAGCATTTT. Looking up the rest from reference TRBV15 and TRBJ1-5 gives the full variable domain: DAMVIQNPRYQVTQFGKPVTLSCSQTLNHNVMYWYQQKSSQAPKLLFHYYDKDFNNEADTPDNFQSRRPNTSFCFLDIRSPGLGDTAMYLCATSREGTGGGPQHFGDGTRLSIL.

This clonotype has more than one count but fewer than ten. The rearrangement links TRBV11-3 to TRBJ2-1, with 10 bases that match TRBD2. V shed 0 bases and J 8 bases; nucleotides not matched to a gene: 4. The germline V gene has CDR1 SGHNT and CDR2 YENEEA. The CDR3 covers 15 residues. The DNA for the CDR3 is TGTGCCAGCAGCTTAGAGAGCGGGAGGGCCCATGAGCAGTTCTTC. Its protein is CASSLESGRAHEQFF.

The CDR3 protein is CSARAHPGGGNEQFF. CDR3 sequence (DNA): TGCAGTGCTAGAGCTCACCCAGGAGGCGGGAATGAGCAGTTCTTC. V usage is TRBV20-1 and J usage is TRBJ2-1, with D possibly matching TRBD2 (5 bases). The CDR3 totals 15 residues. Deletions cut 1 base from V and 7 bases from J, with 17 bases between. Germline V lookup: CDR1 DFQATT, CDR2 SNEGSKA (reference sequence).

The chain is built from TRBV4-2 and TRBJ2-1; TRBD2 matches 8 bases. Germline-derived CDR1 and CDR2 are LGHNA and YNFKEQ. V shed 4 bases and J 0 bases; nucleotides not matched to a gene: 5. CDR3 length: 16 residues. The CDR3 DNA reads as TGTGCCAGCAGCCGGAGGACTAGCCGCTCCTACAATGAGCAGTTCTTC. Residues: CASSRRTSRSYNEQFF.

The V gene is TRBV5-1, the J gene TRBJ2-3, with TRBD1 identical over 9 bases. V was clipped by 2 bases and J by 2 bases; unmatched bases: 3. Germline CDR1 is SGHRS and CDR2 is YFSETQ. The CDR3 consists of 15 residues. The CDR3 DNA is TGCGCCAGCAGCTTAACAGGGGGCGACACAGATACGCAGTATTTT. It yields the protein CASSLTGGDTDTQYF.

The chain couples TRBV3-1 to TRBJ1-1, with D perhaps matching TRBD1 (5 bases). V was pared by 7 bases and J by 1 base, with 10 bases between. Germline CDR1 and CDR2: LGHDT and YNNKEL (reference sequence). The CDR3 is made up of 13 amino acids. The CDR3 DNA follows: TGTGCCAGCAACTGGGGGGGGAACACTGAAGCTTTCTTT. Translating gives CASNWGGNTEAFF.

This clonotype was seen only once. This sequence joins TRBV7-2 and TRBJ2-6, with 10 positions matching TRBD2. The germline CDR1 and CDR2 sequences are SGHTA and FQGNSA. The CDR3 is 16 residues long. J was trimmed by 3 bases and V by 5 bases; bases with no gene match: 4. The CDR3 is CASSPSGRVGANVLTF. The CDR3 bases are TGTGCCAGCAGCCCAAGCGGGAGGGTTGGGGCCAACGTCCTGACTTTC.

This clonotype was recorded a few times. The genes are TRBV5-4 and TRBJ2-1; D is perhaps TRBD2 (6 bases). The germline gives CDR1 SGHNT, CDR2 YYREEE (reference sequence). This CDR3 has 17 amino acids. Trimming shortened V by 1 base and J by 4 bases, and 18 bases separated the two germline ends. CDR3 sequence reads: CASSLSSVAASYNEQFF. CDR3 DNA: TGTGCCAGCAGCTTGAGCAGCGTAGCGGCCAGTTACAATGAGCAGTTCTTC.